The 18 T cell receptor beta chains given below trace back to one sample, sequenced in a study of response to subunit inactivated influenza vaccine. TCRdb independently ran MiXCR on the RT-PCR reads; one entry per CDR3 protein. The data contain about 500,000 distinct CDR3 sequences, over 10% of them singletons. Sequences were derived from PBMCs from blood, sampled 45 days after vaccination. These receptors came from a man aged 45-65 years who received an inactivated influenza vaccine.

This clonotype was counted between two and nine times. CDR3 protein: CSGLERYEQYF. The DNA for the CDR3 is TGCAGTGGTCTGGAGCGGTACGAGCAGTACTTC. The rearrangement uses TRBV20-1 and TRBJ2-7; tentative D call: TRBD2 (5 bases). Trimming removed 7 bases from V and 4 bases from J, with 11 bases in between. The CDR3 spans 11 residues. Germline CDR1 DFQATT, CDR2 SNEGSKA (reference sequence).

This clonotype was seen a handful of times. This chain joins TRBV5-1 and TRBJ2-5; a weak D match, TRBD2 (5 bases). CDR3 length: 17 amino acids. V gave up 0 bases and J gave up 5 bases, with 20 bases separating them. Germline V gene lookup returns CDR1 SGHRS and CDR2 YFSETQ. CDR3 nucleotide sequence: TGCGCCAGCAGCTTGGAATATGGAGGCCTTCGCGGGGAGACCCAGTACTTC. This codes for CASSLEYGGLRGETQYF.

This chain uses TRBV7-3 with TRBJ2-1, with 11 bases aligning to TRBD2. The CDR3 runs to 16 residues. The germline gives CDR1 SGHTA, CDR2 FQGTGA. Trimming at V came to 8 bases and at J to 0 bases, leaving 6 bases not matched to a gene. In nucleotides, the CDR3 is TGTGCCAGCCAAGTAGCGGGAGGGAGCTCCTACAATGAGCAGTTCTTC. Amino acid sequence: CASQVAGGSSYNEQFF.

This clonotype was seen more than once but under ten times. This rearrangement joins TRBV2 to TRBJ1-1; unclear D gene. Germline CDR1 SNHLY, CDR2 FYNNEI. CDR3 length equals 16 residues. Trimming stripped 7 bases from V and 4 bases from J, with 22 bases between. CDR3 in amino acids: CASNPVSGQPATEAFF. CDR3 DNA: TGTGCCAGCAATCCGGTGTCTGGGCAGCCGGCCACTGAAGCTTTCTTT.

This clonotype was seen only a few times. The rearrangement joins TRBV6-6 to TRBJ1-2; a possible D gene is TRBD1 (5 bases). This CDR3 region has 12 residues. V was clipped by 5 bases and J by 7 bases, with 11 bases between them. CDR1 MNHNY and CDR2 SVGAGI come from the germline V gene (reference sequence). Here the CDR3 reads CASSGQGPGYTF. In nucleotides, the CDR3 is TGTGCCAGCAGTGGTCAGGGACCTGGCTACACCTTC.

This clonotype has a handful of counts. The CDR3, as DNA: TGTGCCAGCAGTTCAGGGACCACTAACTATGGCTACACCTTC. Translating it yields CASSSGTTNYGYTF. The chain links TRBV6-2 or TRBV6-3 to TRBJ1-2; D possibly corresponds to TRBD1 (5 bases). V lost 4 bases and J 0 bases, leaving 9 bases between the germline ends. CDR1 MNHEY and CDR2 SVGEGT come from the germline V gene. This CDR3 has 14 residues.

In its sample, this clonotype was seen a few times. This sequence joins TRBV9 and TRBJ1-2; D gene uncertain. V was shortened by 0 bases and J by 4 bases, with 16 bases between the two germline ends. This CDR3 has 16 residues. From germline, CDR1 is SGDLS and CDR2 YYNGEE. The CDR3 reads CASSVAPTTTPYGYTF. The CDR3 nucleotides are TGTGCCAGCAGCGTAGCCCCTACGACAACTCCCTATGGCTACACCTTC.

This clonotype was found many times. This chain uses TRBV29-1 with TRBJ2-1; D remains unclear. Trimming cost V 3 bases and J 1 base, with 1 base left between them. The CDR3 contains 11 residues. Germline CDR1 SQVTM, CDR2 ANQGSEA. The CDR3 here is CSVESYNEQFF. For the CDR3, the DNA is TGCAGCGTTGAGTCCTACAATGAGCAGTTCTTC.

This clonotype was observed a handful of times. DNA of the CDR3: TGCGCCAGCAGCCAAACCTTGGGACCCGGGGAGACCCAGTACTTC. This encodes CASSQTLGPGETQYF. The rearrangement links TRBV4-3 to TRBJ2-5, with D perhaps assigned TRBD1 or TRBD2 (5 bases each). V was clipped by 2 bases and J by 5 bases, with 15 bases between them. Germline lookup yields CDR1 LGHNA and CDR2 YSLEER. The CDR3 covers 15 residues.

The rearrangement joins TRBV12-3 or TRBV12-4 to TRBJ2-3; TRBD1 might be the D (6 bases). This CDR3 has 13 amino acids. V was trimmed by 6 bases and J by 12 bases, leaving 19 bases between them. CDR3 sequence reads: CASREVLRDTQYF. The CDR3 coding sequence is TGTGCCAGCAGGGAAGTGCTGAGGGACACCCAGTATTTT.

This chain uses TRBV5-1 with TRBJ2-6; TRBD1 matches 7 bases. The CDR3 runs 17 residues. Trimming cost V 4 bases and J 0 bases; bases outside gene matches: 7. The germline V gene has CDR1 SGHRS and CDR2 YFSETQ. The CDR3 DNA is TGCGCCAGCAGCGAACGGACAGGCCCCTCTGGGGCCAACGTCCTGACTTTC. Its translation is CASSERTGPSGANVLTF.

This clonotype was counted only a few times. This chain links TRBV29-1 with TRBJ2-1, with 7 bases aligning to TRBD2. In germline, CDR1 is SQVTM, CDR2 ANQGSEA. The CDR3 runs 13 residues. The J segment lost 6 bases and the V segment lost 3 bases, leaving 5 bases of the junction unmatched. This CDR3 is CSVDLWGGNEQFF. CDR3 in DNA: TGCAGCGTTGATCTTTGGGGGGGCAATGAGCAGTTCTTC.

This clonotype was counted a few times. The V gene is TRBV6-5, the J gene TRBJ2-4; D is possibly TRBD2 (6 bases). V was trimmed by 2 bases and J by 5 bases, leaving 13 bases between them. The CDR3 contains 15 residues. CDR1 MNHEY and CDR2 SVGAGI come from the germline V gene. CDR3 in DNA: TGTGCCAGCAGTTACGACTCCAGGAGGGAAAACATTCAGTACTTC. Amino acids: CASSYDSRRENIQYF.

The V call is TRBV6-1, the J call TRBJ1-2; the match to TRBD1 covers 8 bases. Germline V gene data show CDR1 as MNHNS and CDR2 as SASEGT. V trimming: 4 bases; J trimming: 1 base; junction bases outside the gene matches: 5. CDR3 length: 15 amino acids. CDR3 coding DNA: TGTGCCAGCAGTGCCCCGGGACAGGATAACTATGGCTACACCTTC. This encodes CASSAPGQDNYGYTF.

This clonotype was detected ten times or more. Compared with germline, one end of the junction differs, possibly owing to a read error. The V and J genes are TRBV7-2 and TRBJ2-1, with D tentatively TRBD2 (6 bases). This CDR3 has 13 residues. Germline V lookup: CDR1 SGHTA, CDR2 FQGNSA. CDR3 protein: CASSLEGGNDAGF. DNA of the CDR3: TGTGCCAGCAGCTTAGAGGGCGGGAACGATGCGGGCTTC.

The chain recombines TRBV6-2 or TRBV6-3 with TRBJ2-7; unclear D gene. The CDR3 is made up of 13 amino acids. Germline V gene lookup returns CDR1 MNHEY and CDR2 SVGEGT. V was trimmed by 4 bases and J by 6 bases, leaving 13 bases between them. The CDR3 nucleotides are TGTGCCAGCAGTTTCGGCGTGAAGGCCGAGCAGTACTTC. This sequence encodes CASSFGVKAEQYF.

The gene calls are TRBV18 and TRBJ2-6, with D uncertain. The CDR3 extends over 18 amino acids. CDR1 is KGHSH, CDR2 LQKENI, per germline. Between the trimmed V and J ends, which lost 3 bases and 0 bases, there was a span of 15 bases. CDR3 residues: CASSPWRPEYSGANVLTF. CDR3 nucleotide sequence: TGTGCCAGCTCACCCTGGCGGCCTGAGTACTCTGGGGCCAACGTCCTGACTTTC.

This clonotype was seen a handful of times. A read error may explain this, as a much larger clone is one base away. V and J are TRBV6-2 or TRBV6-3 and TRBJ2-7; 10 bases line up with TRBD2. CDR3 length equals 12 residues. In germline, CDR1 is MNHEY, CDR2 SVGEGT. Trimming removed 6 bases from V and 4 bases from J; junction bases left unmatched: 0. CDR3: CASRTSGYEQYF. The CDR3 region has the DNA TGTGCCAGCAGGACTAGCGGGTACGAGCAGTACTTC.